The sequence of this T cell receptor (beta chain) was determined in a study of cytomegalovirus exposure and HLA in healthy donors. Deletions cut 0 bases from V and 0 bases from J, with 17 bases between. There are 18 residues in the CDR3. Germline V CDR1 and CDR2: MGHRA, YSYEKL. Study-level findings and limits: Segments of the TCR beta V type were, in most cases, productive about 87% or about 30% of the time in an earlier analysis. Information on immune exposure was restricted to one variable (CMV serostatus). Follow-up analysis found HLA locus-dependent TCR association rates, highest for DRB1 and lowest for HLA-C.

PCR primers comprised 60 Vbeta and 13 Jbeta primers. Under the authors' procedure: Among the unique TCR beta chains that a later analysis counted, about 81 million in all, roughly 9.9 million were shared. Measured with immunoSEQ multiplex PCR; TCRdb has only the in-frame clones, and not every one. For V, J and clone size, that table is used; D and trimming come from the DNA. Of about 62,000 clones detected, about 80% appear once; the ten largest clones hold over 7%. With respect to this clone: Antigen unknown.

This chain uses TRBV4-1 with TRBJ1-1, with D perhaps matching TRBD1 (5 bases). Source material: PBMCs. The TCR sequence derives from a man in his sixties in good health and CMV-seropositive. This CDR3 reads CASSQDGGLRIMNTEAFF. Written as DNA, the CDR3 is TGCGCCAGCAGCCAAGATGGGGGACTTCGGATTATGAACACTGAAGCTTTCTTT.